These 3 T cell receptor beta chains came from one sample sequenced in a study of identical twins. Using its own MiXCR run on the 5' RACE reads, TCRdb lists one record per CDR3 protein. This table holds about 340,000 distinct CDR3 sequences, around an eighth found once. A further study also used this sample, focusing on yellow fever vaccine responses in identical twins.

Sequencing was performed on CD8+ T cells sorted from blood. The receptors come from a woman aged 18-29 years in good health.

CDR3 in DNA: TGCAGCGTGGATCTTGGGACAACGAACACTGAAGCTTTCTTT. Its protein product is CSVDLGTTNTEAFF. The chain uses TRBV29-1 and TRBJ1-1; D perhaps matches TRBD1 (6 bases). V was cut by 6 bases and J by 1 base, with 15 bases left in between. This CDR3 contains 14 residues. CDR1 and CDR2 from the germline V gene are SQVTM and ANQGSEA.

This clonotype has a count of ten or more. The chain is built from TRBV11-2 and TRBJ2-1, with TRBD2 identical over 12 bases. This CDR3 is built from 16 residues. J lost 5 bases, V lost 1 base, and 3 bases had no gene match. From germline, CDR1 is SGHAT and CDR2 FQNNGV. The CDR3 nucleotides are TGTGCCAGCAGCTTAGTACCTAGCGGGAGGGACAATGAGCAGTTCTTC. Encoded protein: CASSLVPSGRDNEQFF.

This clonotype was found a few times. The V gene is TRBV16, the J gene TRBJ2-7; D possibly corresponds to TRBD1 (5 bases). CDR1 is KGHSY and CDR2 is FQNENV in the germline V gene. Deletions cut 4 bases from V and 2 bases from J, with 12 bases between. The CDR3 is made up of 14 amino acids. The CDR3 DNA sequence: TGTGCCAGCAGCCGAGAGTCCAGGGCCTACGAGCAGTACGTC. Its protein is CASSRESRAYEQYV.